This T cell receptor beta chain was obtained from a study of T cell responses to AZD1222 COVID-19 vaccine. General study results and limits: Nearly half of unique spike-specific TCRs reportedly avoided B.1.351 and B.1.1.7 mutated regions. The CD4 TCRs associated with vaccination extended across spike and predominated at 160-218 and 743-854. Donors were mostly white British, more females; clonal diversity possibly underestimated.

Second-dose recipients at about 4 or about 12 weeks were treated as one pooled group. TCRdb's copy holds only in-frame clones and misses some; the assay was immunoSEQ multiplex PCR. The data contain some 150,000 clones, around 93% of them singletons. Trimming at V came to 3 bases and at J to 4 bases, leaving 5 bases not matched to a gene. Per the germline V gene, CDR1 is KGHSH and CDR2 is LQKENI. The CDR3 is 14 amino acids. Regarding this clone: Its antigen is undetermined.

This rearrangement joins TRBV18 to TRBJ2-5, with TRBD1 matching 7 bases. The sample here was peripheral blood, taken 28 days after the second AZD1222 dose. This receptor was taken from an adult who received the AZD1222 COVID-19 vaccine. CDR3 in amino acids: CASSPGTVGETQYF. CDR3 DNA sequence: TGTGCCAGCTCACCCGGGACAGTTGGAGAGACCCAGTACTTC.